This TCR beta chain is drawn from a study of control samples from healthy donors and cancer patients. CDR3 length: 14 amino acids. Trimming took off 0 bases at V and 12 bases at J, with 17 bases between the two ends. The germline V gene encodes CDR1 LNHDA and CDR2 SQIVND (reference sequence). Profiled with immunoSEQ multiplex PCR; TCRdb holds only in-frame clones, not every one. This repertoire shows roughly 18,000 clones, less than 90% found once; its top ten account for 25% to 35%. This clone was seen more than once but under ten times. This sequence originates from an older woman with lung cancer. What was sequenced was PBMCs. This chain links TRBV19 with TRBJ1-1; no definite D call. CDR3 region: CASSIDGRLGWSFF. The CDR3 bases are TGTGCCAGTAGTATAGATGGCAGGTTGGGATGGTCTTTCTTT.